This T cell receptor beta chain came from a study of breast tumors, draining lymph nodes, adjacent tissues. TCRdb used MiXCR to reprocess the multiplex PCR reads, holding one entry per CDR3 protein. The sample holds around 290,000 distinct CDR3 sequences, around 30% seen once. CDR1 MDHEN and CDR2 SYDVKM come from the germline V gene. This CDR3 comprises 13 residues. Axillary draining lymph nodes of breast cancer patients supplied the node samples. Comment on this clonotype: One end of the junction does not line up with germline, which may come from a read error.

The clonotype was recovered from a female donor with breast cancer. Some clones in this sample may be carry-over from other donors' samples. The sequenced sample was axillary lymph node tissue. The V gene is TRBV28, the J gene TRBJ2-1; D unclear. The CDR3 DNA sequence: TGTGCCTGCAGTTTAGATGGGTACAATGAGCAGTTCTTC. Translation: CACSLDGYNEQFF.